The entry below describes one T cell receptor beta chain. The antigen remains undetermined. Germline values: CDR1 SGHVS, CDR2 FNYEAQ. The CDR3 runs to 17 residues. The V gene lost 3 bases and the J gene lost 1 base, with 15 bases spanning the gap. These data are taken from a study of T cell responses to AZD1222 COVID-19 vaccine. Produced via immunoSEQ multiplex PCR; TCRdb's table is partial and in-frame only. Of approximately 100,000 clones listed, 87% are singletons. Study observations and caveats: Unmutated variant regions are reportedly targeted by nearly half of spike-specific TCRs. Dominant at 160-218 and 743-854, vaccine-associated CD4 TCRs also spanned spike. The number of AZD1222 recipients seropositive at baseline was only five or six.

The receptor was isolated from an adult who received the AZD1222 COVID-19 vaccine. The V call is TRBV7-6, the J call TRBJ1-4, with D unclear. Specimen: peripheral blood, collected 28 days after the second AZD1222 dose. The CDR3 nucleotides are TGTGCCAGCAGCTTGGGCCGAAGGGAGGGAACTAATGAAAAACTGTTTTTT. Translation: CASSLGRREGTNEKLFF.